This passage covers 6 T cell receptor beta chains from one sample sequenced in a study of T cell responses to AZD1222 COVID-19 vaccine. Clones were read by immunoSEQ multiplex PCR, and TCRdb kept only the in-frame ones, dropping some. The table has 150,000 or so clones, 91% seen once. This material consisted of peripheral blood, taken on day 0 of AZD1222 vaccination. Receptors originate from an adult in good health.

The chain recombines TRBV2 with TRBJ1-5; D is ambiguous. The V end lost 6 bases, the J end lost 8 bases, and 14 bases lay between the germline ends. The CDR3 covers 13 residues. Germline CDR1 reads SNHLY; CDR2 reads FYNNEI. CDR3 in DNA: TGTGCCAGCAGGGGTCGAGGCAGTGAGCCCCAGCATTTT. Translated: CASRGRGSEPQHF.

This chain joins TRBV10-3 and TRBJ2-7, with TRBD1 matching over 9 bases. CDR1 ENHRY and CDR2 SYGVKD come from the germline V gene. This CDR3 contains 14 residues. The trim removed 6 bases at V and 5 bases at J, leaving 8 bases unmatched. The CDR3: CAIRDRGSFHEQYF. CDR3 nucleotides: TGTGCCATCAGGGACAGGGGTTCTTTCCACGAGCAGTACTTC.

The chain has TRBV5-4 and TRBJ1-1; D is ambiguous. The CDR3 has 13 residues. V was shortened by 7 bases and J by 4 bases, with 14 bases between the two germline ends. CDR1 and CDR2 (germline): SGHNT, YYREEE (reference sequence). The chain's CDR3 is CASSHGVGTEAFF. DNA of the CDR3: TGTGCCAGCTCTCACGGGGTAGGCACTGAAGCTTTCTTT. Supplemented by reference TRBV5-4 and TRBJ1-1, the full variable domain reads ETGVTQSPTHLIKTRGQQVTLRCSSQSGHNTVSWYQQALGQGPQFIFQYYREEENGRGNFPPRFSGLQFPNYSSELNVNALELDDSALYLCASSHGVGTEAFFGQGTRLTVV.

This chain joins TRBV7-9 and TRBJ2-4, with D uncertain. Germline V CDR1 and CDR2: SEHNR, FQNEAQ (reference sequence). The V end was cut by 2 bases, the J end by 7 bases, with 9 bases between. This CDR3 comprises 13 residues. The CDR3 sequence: CASSLSGENIQYF. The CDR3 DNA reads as TGTGCCAGCAGCTTATCTGGTGAGAACATTCAGTACTTC.

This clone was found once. The CDR3 region has the DNA TGTGCCAGCAGTCGGACTAGCGGAGCCTACGAGCAGTACTTC. It translates to CASSRTSGAYEQYF. This chain joins TRBV6-5 and TRBJ2-7, with TRBD2 matching 10 bases. The CDR3 runs 14 residues. J lost 2 bases, V lost 5 bases, and 3 bases had no gene match. Germline V gene lookup returns CDR1 MNHEY and CDR2 SVGAGI.

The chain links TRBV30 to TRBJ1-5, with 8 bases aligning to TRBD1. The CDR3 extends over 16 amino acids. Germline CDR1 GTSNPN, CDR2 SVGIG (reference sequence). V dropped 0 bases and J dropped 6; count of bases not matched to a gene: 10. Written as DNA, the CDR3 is TGTGCCTGGAGTGTAAGCACAGGGGGAATTATTCAGCCCCAGCATTTT. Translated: CAWSVSTGGIIQPQHF.